These 23 T cell receptor beta chains came from one sample sequenced in a study of CD8+CD57+ T cells in acquired aplastic anemia. Genomic DNA, serving as template, underwent TCR beta VDJ and CDR3 profiling. TCRdb called the reads again in MiXCR, with one record for every CDR3 protein. Found here are about 400,000 distinct CDR3 sequences, about two thirds of them singletons; the top ten hold around 4%. The sequenced material came from sorted CD4+, CD8+, or CD8+CD57+ T cells (not recorded which) from PBMCs. All receptors come from a human donor in good health, serving as a control.

The chain uses TRBV15 and TRBJ1-5, with 9 nucleotides matching TRBD1. Germline-derived CDR1 and CDR2 are LNHNV and YYDKDF (reference sequence). The trim removed 3 bases at V and 3 bases at J, leaving 3 bases unmatched. The CDR3 has 15 amino acids. The CDR3: CATSRDRGTNQPQHF. CDR3 in DNA: TGTGCCACCAGCAGGGACAGGGGAACCAATCAGCCCCAGCATTTT.

V is TRBV7-2 and J is TRBJ1-4, with TRBD1 matching over 7 bases. Trimming cost V 3 bases and J 8 bases; bases outside gene matches: 9. Germline assignment: CDR1 SGHTA and CDR2 FQGNSA. CDR3 length equals 15 residues. The CDR3 here is CASSFKGQEREKLFF. The CDR3 DNA is TGTGCCAGCAGCTTTAAAGGACAGGAGCGAGAAAAACTGTTTTTT.

V is TRBV7-3 and J is TRBJ2-7; 8 nucleotides match TRBD1. Germline CDR1 is SGHTA and CDR2 is FQGTGA. With V trimmed by 5 bases and J by 8 bases, 11 bases remained unmatched. This CDR3 is built from 14 residues. CDR3 DNA sequence: TGTGCCAGCAGCAGCCTGGACAGGGAGCTCAAGCAGTACTTC. Translation gives CASSSLDRELKQYF.

This chain links TRBV5-6 with TRBJ2-7; 7 nucleotides align to TRBD2. Per the germline V gene, CDR1 is SGHDT and CDR2 is YYEEEE. The CDR3 runs 14 residues. Trimming at V came to 0 bases and at J to 3 bases, leaving 3 bases not matched to a gene. As DNA, the CDR3 is TGTGCCAGCAGCTTGGGGGAGGGCGGCTACGAGCAGTACGTC. It yields the protein CASSLGEGGYEQYV.

This clonotype was seen a few times. The chain employs TRBV11-1 and TRBJ1-3; D is ambiguous. V was shortened by 2 bases and J by 0 bases, with 14 bases between the two germline ends. Germline V lookup: CDR1 SGHAT, CDR2 FQDESV (reference sequence). The CDR3 is 17 amino acids. The CDR3 loop is CASSLYLGRSSGNTIYF. The CDR3 DNA sequence: TGTGCCAGCAGCTTATACCTCGGCCGCAGCTCTGGAAACACCATATATTTT.

This clonotype appeared many times. This chain joins TRBV12-5 and TRBJ2-2; 7 positions agree with TRBD1. Germline V gene sequence: CDR1 LGHNT, CDR2 FRNRAP. V was clipped by 0 bases and J by 4 bases; unmatched bases: 11. The CDR3 has 18 amino acids. The CDR3 nucleotides read TGTGCTAGTGGTTTGGTAAGGGACGACAGGGCGAGCACCGGGGAGCTGTTTTTT. It specifies CASGLVRDDRASTGELFF.

Note on this clonotype: One end of the junction varies from germline; a read error may be responsible. The chain couples TRBV15 to TRBJ2-3; possible D gene TRBD1, 5 bases. CDR3 length equals 16 residues. Germline V gene sequence: CDR1 LNHNV, CDR2 YYDKDF (reference sequence). DNA for the CDR3: TGTGCCACCAGCAGTGACAGATTCTCAAGCACAGATACGCTGTATTTT. Translating it yields CATSSDRFSSTDTLYF.

V is TRBV7-8 and J is TRBJ1-2; D is undetermined. There are 13 residues in the CDR3. V was clipped by 3 bases and J by 2 bases, with 7 bases between them. Germline-derived CDR1 and CDR2 are SGHVS and FQNEAQ. CDR3 residues: CASSFSRNYGYTF. DNA of the CDR3: TGTGCCAGCAGCTTTTCCAGGAACTATGGCTACACCTTC. Combining the CDR3 with reference TRBV7-8 and TRBJ1-2 gives the whole variable domain GAGVSQSPRYKVAKRGQDVALRCDPISGHVSLFWYQQALGQGPEFLTYFQNEAQLDKSGLPSDRFFAERPEGSVSTLKIQRTQQEDSAVYLCASSFSRNYGYTFGSGTRLTVV.

The chain carries TRBV6-2 or TRBV6-3 and TRBJ1-5; no clear D. CDR3 length: 11 amino acids. Germline CDR1 reads MNHEY; CDR2 reads SVGEGT. Trimming removed 7 bases from V and 4 bases from J, with 5 bases in between. CDR3 loop: CASNLNQPQHF. The CDR3 nucleotides are TGTGCCAGCAACTTAAATCAGCCCCAGCATTTT.

This clonotype was counted at least ten times. The CDR3 DNA reads TGTGCCAGCAGCTTAGGGGGACCGAGCACTGAAGCTTTCTTT. Residues: CASSLGGPSTEAFF. The rearrangement links TRBV7-2 to TRBJ1-1; D is possibly TRBD1 (5 bases). Germline CDR1 is SGHTA and CDR2 is FQGNSA. The CDR3 extends over 14 amino acids. V was trimmed by 1 base and J by 4 bases, leaving 10 bases between them.

On this clonotype itself: At one boundary the junction diverges from the germline segment, which might be a read error. V gene TRBV5-1 combines with J gene TRBJ1-2, with a tentative D call TRBD1 (6 bases). The CDR3 consists of 15 residues. Germline V gene data show CDR1 as SGHRS and CDR2 as YFSETQ. CDR3 nucleotide sequence: TGTGCCAGGGCTCGAGGACAGACTCAGGGATATGGCTACACCTTC. Amino acid sequence: CARARGQTQGYGYTF.

The J gene is TRBJ1-2, the V gene TRBV27; D ambiguous. Germline CDR1 is MNHEY and CDR2 is SMNVEV (reference sequence). The V end lost 3 bases, the J end lost 8 bases, and 13 bases lay between the germline ends. The CDR3 extends over 13 amino acids. DNA of the CDR3: TGTGCCAGCAGTTTTGACACCTTAGAGGGCTACACCTTC. Amino acids: CASSFDTLEGYTF.

The chain recombines TRBV19 with TRBJ2-3; a possible D gene is TRBD2 (7 bases). This CDR3 has 14 residues. Trimming removed 4 bases from V and 2 bases from J, with 10 bases in between. CDR1 LNHDA and CDR2 SQIVND come from the germline V gene (reference sequence). CDR3 amino acids: CASSRRGPTDTQYF. The CDR3 DNA is TGTGCCAGTAGTAGGCGGGGGCCCACAGATACGCAGTATTTT.

The CDR3 nucleotides are TGTGCCAGCAGCGAGGGACTATATGGCTACACCTTC. It codes for CASSEGLYGYTF. V is TRBV9 and J is TRBJ1-2; tentatively, D is TRBD1 (5 bases). Germline CDR1 is SGDLS and CDR2 is YYNGEE. Trimming shortened V by 3 bases and J by 5 bases, and 8 bases separated the two germline ends. The CDR3 length is 12 residues.

Note on this clonotype: The junction shows a germline mismatch at one end, possibly a read error. The J gene is TRBJ1-1, the V gene TRBV3-1, with unresolved D. CDR1 is LGHDT, CDR2 YNNKEL, per germline (reference sequence). The CDR3 is made up of 13 amino acids. The CDR3 DNA follows: TGTGCCAGCAGCCCACCTGGGAACACTGGAGCTTTCTTT. Protein product: CASSPPGNTGAFF.

In the case of this clonotype: This may stem from a read error, because a much larger clone lies one nucleotide away. The chain combines TRBV20-1 with TRBJ1-5; D gene uncertain. CDR1 and CDR2 from the germline V gene are DFQATT and SNEGSKA (reference sequence). This CDR3 has 13 amino acids. The CDR3 DNA follows: TGCGGTGCTCCGGGCTCTATGAATCAGCCCCAGCATTTT. It yields the protein CGAPGSMNQPQHF.

The V gene is TRBV10-3, the J gene TRBJ1-1; no reliable D call. The CDR3 has 14 residues. Trimming shortened V by 4 bases and J by 1 base, and 10 bases separated the two germline ends. CDR1 is ENHRY, CDR2 SYGVKD, per germline. The CDR3 coding sequence is TGTGCCATCAGTGGGGATAAGGGGAACACTGAAGCTTTCTTT. It is translated as CAISGDKGNTEAFF.

This clonotype was observed at least ten times. The V call is TRBV7-2, the J call TRBJ1-1, with 8 bases identical to TRBD1. Germline V gene data show CDR1 as SGHTA and CDR2 as FQGNSA. Germline trimming cut 1 base from V and 8 bases from J; bases unmatched to any gene: 15. This CDR3 contains 17 residues. This CDR3 is CASSLVPTGRTGIEAFF. The CDR3 region has the DNA TGTGCCAGCAGCTTAGTACCGACGGGGCGGACAGGGATAGAAGCTTTCTTT.

A note on this clonotype: This CDR3 is missing its conserved last phenylalanine or tryptophan, likely due to a read error. The limits of the CDR3 on the DNA are not certain, so only TCRdb's listed CDR3 is given. V usage is TRBV7-2 and J usage is TRBJ1-6. In germline, CDR1 is SGHTA, CDR2 FQGNSA. The CDR3 comprises 13 residues, both ends counted. CDR3: CASSIGYGYTFGS.

There are many counts of this clonotype. This chain connects TRBV12-3 or TRBV12-4 to TRBJ1-1, with D possibly matching TRBD1 (5 bases). The CDR3 is made up of 14 amino acids. Trimming removed 4 bases at V and 0 bases at J, with 9 bases between. The CDR3 bases are TGTGCCAGCAGTTGGGGAGGGGTGAACACTGAAGCTTTCTTT. Translation gives CASSWGGVNTEAFF.

The chain joins TRBV29-1 to TRBJ2-7, with TRBD1 as a possible D gene (5 bases). The V and J ends lost 6 bases and 2 bases respectively, with 14 bases between them. The germline CDR1 and CDR2 sequences are SQVTM and ANQGSEA. The CDR3 is made up of 13 amino acids. This chain's CDR3 is CSVLEDKPYEQYF. CDR3 nucleotide sequence: TGCAGCGTCCTTGAGGACAAACCCTACGAGCAGTACTTC.

This clonotype was picked up many times. V usage is TRBV5-1 and J usage is TRBJ2-7, with a weak D call TRBD1 (5 bases). V was clipped by 0 bases and J by 3 bases, with 13 bases between them. In germline, CDR1 is SGHRS, CDR2 YFSETQ. This CDR3 has 15 amino acids. CDR3 DNA: TGCGCCAGCAGCTTGGCCGGCAGGGCCGGCTACGAGCAGTACTTC. Translating it yields CASSLAGRAGYEQYF.

There are many counts of this clonotype. The V gene is TRBV27, the J gene TRBJ1-2; 10 bases match TRBD1. CDR3 size: 14 residues. Germline CDR1 and CDR2: MNHEY and SMNVEV (reference sequence). V trimming: 5 bases; J trimming: 6 bases; junction bases outside the gene matches: 6. Here the CDR3 reads CASSPRQGANGYTF. The CDR3 DNA is TGTGCCAGCAGTCCGCGACAGGGGGCGAATGGCTACACCTTC.